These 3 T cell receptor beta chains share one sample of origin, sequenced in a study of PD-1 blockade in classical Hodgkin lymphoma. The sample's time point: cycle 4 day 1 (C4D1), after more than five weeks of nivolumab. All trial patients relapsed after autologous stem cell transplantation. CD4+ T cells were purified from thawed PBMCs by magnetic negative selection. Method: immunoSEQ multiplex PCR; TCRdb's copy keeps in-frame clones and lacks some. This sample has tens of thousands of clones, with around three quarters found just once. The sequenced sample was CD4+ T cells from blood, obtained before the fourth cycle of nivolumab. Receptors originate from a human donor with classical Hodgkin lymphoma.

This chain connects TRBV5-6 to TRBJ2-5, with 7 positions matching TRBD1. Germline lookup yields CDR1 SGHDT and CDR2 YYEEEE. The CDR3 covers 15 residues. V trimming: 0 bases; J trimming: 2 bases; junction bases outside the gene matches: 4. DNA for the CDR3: TGTGCCAGCAGCTTGGGACAGGGAAGACAAGAGACCCAGTACTTC. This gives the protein CASSLGQGRQETQYF.

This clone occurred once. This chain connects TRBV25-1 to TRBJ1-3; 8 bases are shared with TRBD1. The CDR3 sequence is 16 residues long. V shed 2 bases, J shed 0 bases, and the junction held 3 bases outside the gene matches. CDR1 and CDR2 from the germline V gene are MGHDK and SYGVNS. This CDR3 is CASSEIQGVSGNTIYF. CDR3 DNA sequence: TGTGCCAGCAGTGAAATACAGGGGGTCTCTGGAAACACCATATATTTT.

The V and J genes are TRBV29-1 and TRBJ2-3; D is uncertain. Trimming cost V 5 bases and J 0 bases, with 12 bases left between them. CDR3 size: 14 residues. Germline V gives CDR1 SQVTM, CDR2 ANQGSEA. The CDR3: CSVRSISSTDTQYF. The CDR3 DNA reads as TGCAGCGTTCGGTCTATTTCTAGCACAGATACGCAGTATTTT.